This is a list of T cell receptor beta chains from one sample in a study of T cell responses to AZD1222 COVID-19 vaccine. Produced via immunoSEQ multiplex PCR; TCRdb's table is partial and in-frame only. In the table there are about 110,000 clones, 88% of which are singletons. The sample was peripheral blood, taken on day 0 of AZD1222 vaccination. All receptors come from an adult in good health. The CDR3 runs from the conserved cysteine through the conserved F or W. D genes are given only for firm matches. Clone size, where shown, is once, few, many, or a class for clones that have expanded.

j_call | clone_size | v_call | d_call | cdr3_aa | cdr3_nt
TRBJ1-1 | . | TRBV29-1 | . | CSVEGTTSRITEAFF | TGCAGCGTTGAGGGCACCACCTCAAGGATCACTGAAGCTTTCTTT
TRBJ1-5 | . | TRBV5-1 | TRBD1 | CASSLGQAGSDQPQHF | TGCGCCAGCAGCCTCGGACAGGCCGGTTCGGATCAGCCCCAGCATTTT
TRBJ2-3 | once | TRBV3-1/TRBV3-2 | . | CASSQGQVPRTDTQYF | TGTGCCAGCAGCCAAGGGCAGGTCCCCCGCACAGATACGCAGTATTTT
TRBJ1-5 | . | TRBV5-1 | TRBD1 | CASSLSGQGNQPQHF | TGCGCCAGCAGCTTGTCCGGACAGGGCAATCAGCCCCAGCATTTT
TRBJ1-2 | . | TRBV12-3/TRBV12-4 | . | CASSLMEGGYTF | TGTGCCAGCAGTTTGATGGAAGGCGGCTACACCTTC
TRBJ2-2 | once | TRBV3-1/TRBV3-2 | . | CASRAGTPNTGELFF | TGTGCCAGCAGGGCCGGGACACCAAACACCGGGGAGCTGTTTTTT
TRBJ1-1 | . | TRBV27 | . | CASNTLTPSGVLGTEAFF | TGTGCCAGCAATACCCTGACTCCGTCGGGGGTTCTGGGCACTGAAGCTTTCTTT
TRBJ1-1 | . | TRBV18 | . | CASSRNSPGTENTEAFF | TGTGCCAGCTCTCGTAATTCTCCCGGGACGGAGAACACTGAAGCTTTCTTT
TRBJ1-4 | . | TRBV5-1 | TRBD1 | CASSLLGQGSEDEKLFF | TGCGCCAGCAGCTTGTTGGGACAGGGGTCGGAGGATGAAAAACTGTTTTTT
TRBJ2-7 | . | TRBV27 | TRBD1 | CASSGGQAFYEQYF | TGTGCCAGCAGTGGAGGACAGGCCTTCTACGAGCAGTACTTC
TRBJ1-1 | . | TRBV6-2/TRBV6-3 | . | CASSYEEYTEAFF | TGTGCCAGCAGTTACGAGGAATACACTGAAGCTTTCTTT
TRBJ1-2 | . | TRBV27 | . | CASSSLGHHGYTF | TGTGCCAGCAGTTCGTTGGGACATCATGGCTACACCTTC
TRBJ1-1 | once | TRBV6-5 | . | CASTWGAEAFF | TGTGCCAGCACGTGGGGGGCTGAAGCTTTCTTT
TRBJ2-2 | . | TRBV19 | . | CASSMSMGPPNTGELFF | TGTGCCAGTAGTATGTCGATGGGCCCCCCGAACACCGGGGAGCTGTTTTTT
TRBJ1-2 | . | TRBV7-6 | TRBD1 | CASSPTPGQGGYGYTF | TGTGCCAGCAGCCCAACTCCGGGACAGGGGGGCTATGGCTACACCTTC
TRBJ1-3 | . | TRBV16 | . | CASSQSTVRLGNTIYF | TGTGCCAGCAGCCAATCCACAGTGCGTCTGGGAAACACCATATATTTT
TRBJ2-1 | . | TRBV18 | . | CASSPTFRDQPRDEQFF | TGTGCCAGCTCACCTACATTCCGGGACCAACCCCGGGATGAGCAGTTCTTC
TRBJ1-2 | . | TRBV2 | . | CASSDLPGRDYGYTF | TGTGCCAGCAGCGACCTCCCAGGACGGGACTATGGCTACACCTTC
TRBJ1-5 | . | TRBV19 | . | CASSIRSWGDNQPQHF | TGTGCCAGTAGTATACGATCTTGGGGGGATAATCAGCCCCAGCATTTT
TRBJ1-1 | . | TRBV18 | TRBD1 | CASTSGGQGTEAFF | TGTGCCAGCACCTCAGGGGGACAGGGAACTGAAGCTTTCTTT
TRBJ1-1 | . | TRBV7-2 | . | CASSLVTNTEAFF | TGTGCCAGCAGCTTAGTAACGAACACTGAAGCTTTCTTT
TRBJ2-3 | . | TRBV19 | TRBD1 | CASSTGQGRTQYF | TGTGCCAGTAGCACGGGACAGGGGCGAACGCAGTATTTT
TRBJ2-2 | . | TRBV5-4 | TRBD1 | CASSLQGGIAGELFF | TGTGCCAGCAGCTTACAGGGGGGTATCGCCGGGGAGCTGTTTTTT
TRBJ2-1 | . | TRBV7-6 | TRBD2 | CASSRGGTSENEQFF | TGTGCCAGCAGCCGAGGCGGGACTAGCGAAAATGAGCAGTTCTTC
TRBJ1-1 | . | TRBV27 | . | CASSPQGFGSTEAFF | TGTGCCAGCAGCCCACAGGGATTCGGTAGCACTGAAGCTTTCTTT
TRBJ2-1 | . | TRBV5-1 | TRBD2 | CASSLAGGINEQFF | TGCGCCAGCAGCTTAGCGGGAGGCATCAATGAGCAGTTCTTC
TRBJ1-4 | . | TRBV11-2 | TRBD1 | CASSTNPGGREKLFF | TGTGCCAGCAGCACCAACCCAGGGGGCAGGGAAAAACTGTTTTTT
TRBJ2-5 | . | TRBV19 | . | CASSHPLGGQETQYF | TGTGCCAGTAGCCATCCCCTGGGGGGTCAAGAGACCCAGTACTTC
TRBJ1-2 | . | TRBV13 | . | CASSQGRETGGTLGYGYTF | TGTGCCAGCAGTCAGGGTCGGGAGACAGGAGGGACTCTGGGCTATGGCTACACCTTC
TRBJ2-3 | . | TRBV4-2 | TRBD2 | CASSQGLAADTQYF | TGTGCCAGCAGCCAGGGACTAGCGGCCGATACGCAGTATTTT
TRBJ1-3 | . | TRBV18 | TRBD1 | CASSPPTGFGNTIYF | TGTGCCAGCTCACCTCCGACAGGGTTTGGAAACACCATATATTTT
TRBJ2-3 | . | TRBV4-1 | . | CASSQEVDSGTQYF | TGCGCCAGCAGCCAAGAAGTAGACTCCGGGACGCAGTATTTT
TRBJ1-1 | . | TRBV6-1 | . | CASSEIELNTEAFF | TGTGCCAGCAGTGAGATTGAATTGAACACTGAAGCTTTCTTT
TRBJ1-2 | . | TRBV24-1 | . | CATSDPARDYGYTF | TGTGCCACCAGTGACCCCGCAAGGGACTATGGCTACACCTTC
TRBJ1-2 | . | TRBV30 | . | CAWRISGPRDYGYTF | TGTGCCTGGCGCATCTCTGGGCCGCGGGACTATGGCTACACCTTC
TRBJ1-2 | few | TRBV5-1 | . | CASSTQGGFNPPGGYTF | TGCGCCAGCAGCACCCAAGGTGGGTTTAATCCCCCGGGGGGCTACACCTTC
TRBJ1-2 | . | TRBV30 | . | CAWNPVGSGEYGYTF | TGTGCCTGGAATCCAGTAGGTTCGGGGGAATATGGCTACACCTTC
TRBJ1-5 | . | TRBV7-2 | . | CASSLEVWNSNQPQHF | TGTGCCAGCAGCTTAGAGGTGTGGAATAGCAATCAGCCCCAGCATTTT
TRBJ2-3 | . | TRBV15 | TRBD2 | CATQASGLTDTQYF | TGTGCCACACAGGCTAGCGGGCTCACAGATACGCAGTATTTT
TRBJ1-2 | . | TRBV19 | . | CASSSRTAVWGYTF | TGTGCCAGTAGCTCTAGGACAGCAGTTTGGGGCTACACCTTC
TRBJ1-1 | . | TRBV18 | . | CASSRARAPGTEAFF | TGTGCCAGCTCACGGGCCAGGGCCCCGGGCACTGAAGCTTTCTTT
TRBJ1-3 | medium-sized | TRBV9 | . | CASSVDSGNTIYF | TGTGCCAGCAGCGTAGATTCGGGAAACACCATATATTTT
TRBJ2-1 | . | TRBV19 | . | CASSTFLKGSYNEQFF | TGTGCCAGTAGTACTTTTCTTAAGGGCTCCTACAATGAGCAGTTCTTC
TRBJ2-2 | . | TRBV24-1 | . | CATSPDGRTGELFF | TGTGCCACCAGCCCAGATGGACGCACCGGGGAGCTGTTTTTT
TRBJ2-5 | . | TRBV7-6 | . | CASSFGETQYF | TGTGCCAGCAGCTTCGGGGAGACCCAGTACTTC
TRBJ1-4 | . | TRBV7-9 | . | CASSLKGSNEKLFF | TGTGCCAGCAGCTTAAAGGGTTCAAATGAAAAACTGTTTTTT
TRBJ1-2 | once | TRBV30 | . | CAWNVAGQNYGYTF | TGTGCCTGGAATGTTGCGGGACAAAACTATGGCTACACCTTC
TRBJ1-6 | . | TRBV6-6 | . | CASGQLSYNSPLHF | TGTGCCAGTGGGCAGTTGTCCTATAATTCACCCCTCCACTTT
TRBJ2-5 | . | TRBV29-1 | . | CSVDRSYLGETQYF | TGCAGCGTCGACAGGTCCTACCTGGGGGAGACCCAGTACTTC
TRBJ1-4 | . | TRBV5-1 | . | CASSADGRTNEKLFF | TGCGCCAGCAGCGCGGACGGAAGGACTAATGAAAAACTGTTTTTT
TRBJ1-4 | once | TRBV25-1 | . | CASAAGWGEKLFF | TGTGCCAGCGCCGCGGGATGGGGTGAAAAACTGTTTTTT
TRBJ2-1 | . | TRBV21-1 | . | CASTLWSSGRALGYNEQFF | TGTGCCAGCACCCTCTGGTCTAGCGGGAGGGCCTTGGGGTACAATGAGCAGTTCTTC
TRBJ2-7 | . | TRBV11-2 | . | CASSNRGGQIYEQYF | TGTGCCAGCAGCAACCGCGGGGGACAGATCTACGAGCAGTACTTC
TRBJ1-6 | . | TRBV20-1 | . | CSASGDIRDSPLHF | TGCAGTGCTAGTGGGGACATAAGGGACTCACCCCTCCACTTT
TRBJ2-7 | once | TRBV6-1 | . | CASSERTNGESYEQYF | TGTGCCAGCAGTGAACGGACAAACGGGGAGTCCTACGAGCAGTACTTC